The 22 T cell receptor beta chains below all came from one sample that was sequenced in a study of CD8 T cells in ankylosing spondylitis. Using its own MiXCR run on the 5' RACE reads, TCRdb lists one record per CDR3 protein. The table shows some 400,000 distinct CDR3 sequences, with 20% to 25% occurring only once. These receptors are not linked to any known antigen. Study findings and constraints: In ankylosing spondylitis blood, a motif of 7 to 9 highly homologous TCR beta variants appeared characteristic.

The material sequenced was blood, either unsorted or a sorted T cell fraction (not recorded which). These receptors originate from a male donor with ankylosing spondylitis.

This clonotype was seen more than once but under ten times. J is TRBJ1-6 and V is TRBV7-2; D gene ambiguous. V lost 4 bases and J 12 bases, leaving 10 bases between the germline ends. From germline, CDR1 is SGHTA and CDR2 FQGNSA. The CDR3 loop spans 12 amino acids. CDR3 protein: CASSWTAKPLHF. The CDR3 DNA reads TGTGCCAGCAGCTGGACCGCTAAACCCCTCCACTTT.

The chain joins TRBV20-1 to TRBJ2-3, with unresolved D. CDR3 length: 14 amino acids. Germline V gene sequence: CDR1 DFQATT, CDR2 SNEGSKA (reference sequence). Trimming cost V 2 bases and J 2 bases, with 11 bases left between them. The CDR3 loop is CSARPLRTTDTQYF. The CDR3 nucleotides are TGCAGTGCTAGACCCCTGAGGACCACAGATACGCAGTATTTT.

This clonotype was counted between two and nine times. The rearrangement uses TRBV20-1 and TRBJ2-4; TRBD2 matches at 13 bases. J gave up 7 bases and V 6 bases, and 12 bases lay outside the gene matches. The CDR3 runs 16 residues. Germline V gene data show CDR1 as DFQATT and CDR2 as SNEGSKA (reference sequence). Here the CDR3 DNA reads TGCAGTGCCCCCTATCGACTAGCGGGGGGTAGCAACATTCAGTACTTC. It yields the protein CSAPYRLAGGSNIQYF.

J is TRBJ2-2 and V is TRBV7-9; a weak D match, TRBD1 (5 bases). The V end lost 5 bases, the J end lost 1 base, and 14 bases lay between the germline ends. The V gene's germline CDR1 is SEHNR and CDR2 FQNEAQ (reference sequence). This CDR3 spans 16 amino acids. The CDR3, as DNA: TGTGCCAGCAGCAAGACAGCGCTGGGGAACACCGGGGAGCTGTTTTTT. It codes for CASSKTALGNTGELFF.

This clonotype was observed a handful of times. The rearrangement joins TRBV21-1 to TRBJ2-2; the table's D call of TRBD1 was not tested on the DNA. TRBV21-1 is marked as a pseudogene. The CDR3 is 17 residues long. The CDR3 bases are TGTGCCAGCAGCAAAGACCCAGGACAGGGGGCCGCCGGGGAGCTGTTTTTT. Protein sequence: CASSKDPGQGAAGELFF.

The chain carries TRBV20-1 and TRBJ2-7, with 11 bases fitting TRBD2. Germline CDR1 is DFQATT and CDR2 is SNEGSKA (reference sequence). Losses at the gene ends were 5 bases for V and 2 bases for J; bases not matched to a gene: 5. CDR3 length equals 14 residues. The CDR3: CSAPRLAGPYEQYF. DNA of the CDR3: TGCAGTGCTCCGCGACTAGCGGGACCCTACGAGCAGTACTTC.

A single count supports this clonotype. The chain carries TRBV11-3 and TRBJ2-2; D is possibly TRBD1 or TRBD2 (6 bases each). This CDR3 comprises 16 residues. V was shortened by 5 bases and J by 3 bases, with 16 bases between the two germline ends. From germline, CDR1 is SGHNT and CDR2 YENEEA. The CDR3 nucleotides read TGTGCCAGCAGCCCCCGGGGGCCGAATGACACCGGGGAGCTGTTTTTT. Encoded protein: CASSPRGPNDTGELFF.

This clonotype was recorded a few times. The V call is TRBV10-3, the J call TRBJ1-4, with 9 bases matching TRBD1. There are 15 residues in the CDR3. Germline trimming cut 6 bases from V and 3 bases from J; bases unmatched to any gene: 5. Germline V gene lookup returns CDR1 ENHRY and CDR2 SYGVKD. The CDR3 loop reads CAIRAGQGANEKLFF. Here the CDR3 DNA reads TGTGCCATCAGGGCGGGACAGGGAGCTAATGAAAAACTGTTTTTT.

This clonotype was counted between two and nine times. The chain links TRBV21-1 to TRBJ2-1; the D call TRBD2 from the table was never checked on the DNA. TRBV21-1 is marked as a pseudogene. The CDR3 runs to 16 residues. The CDR3 region is CASSKTSGSSYNEQFF. The CDR3 nucleotides are TGTGCCAGCAGCAAGACTAGCGGATCTTCCTACAATGAGCAGTTCTTC.

This clonotype was counted between two and nine times. The V gene is TRBV5-1, the J gene TRBJ2-7; weak D call: TRBD2 (5 bases). V was trimmed by 0 bases and J by 2 bases, leaving 12 bases between them. CDR1 is SGHRS and CDR2 is YFSETQ in the germline V gene. CDR3 length: 15 residues. CDR3 nucleotides: TGCGCCAGCAGCTTGGCGATGACGGGGACCTACGAGCAGTACTTC. This gives the protein CASSLAMTGTYEQYF.

This clonotype was counted a few times. CDR3 residues: CASSVDYPPTDTQYF. Written as DNA, the CDR3 is TGTGCCAGCAGCGTGGATTATCCCCCCACAGATACGCAGTATTTT. V gene TRBV9 combines with J gene TRBJ2-3; no definite D call. V dropped 2 bases and J dropped 2 bases, with 12 bases sitting between them. The CDR3 is 15 amino acids. Germline V gene data show CDR1 as SGDLS and CDR2 as YYNGEE.

This clonotype was observed at least ten times. The chain joins TRBV5-1 to TRBJ2-1; maybe TRBD1 (6 bases). V lost 0 bases, J lost 7 bases, and 14 bases lay in between. This CDR3 is built from 15 residues. Germline CDR1 reads SGHRS; CDR2 reads YFSETQ. The CDR3 region is CASSLGQGSHNEQFF. CDR3 bases: TGCGCCAGCAGCTTGGGTCAGGGGAGTCATAATGAGCAGTTCTTC. Complete variable domain (other parts from reference TRBV5-1 and TRBJ2-1): KAGVTQTPRYLIKTRGQQVTLSCSPISGHRSVSWYQQTPGQGLQFLFEYFSETQRNKGNFPGRFSGRQFSNSRSEMNVSTLELGDSALYLCASSLGQGSHNEQFFGPGTRLTVL.

The chain employs TRBV28 and TRBJ2-7; TRBD1 might be the D (6 bases). Trimming took 5 bases from V and 3 from J, leaving 17 bases between them. The CDR3 has 15 residues. Germline CDR1 and CDR2: MDHEN and SYDVKM. DNA of the CDR3: TGTGCCAGCAGTCCTACTGGGGCAGGGGACTACGAGCAGTACTTC. The encoded protein is CASSPTGAGDYEQYF.

This clonotype has only a few counts. The chain combines TRBV24-1 with TRBJ2-7; no firm D call. The germline V and J ends were trimmed by 5 bases and 0 bases, with 7 bases remaining between them. CDR3 length equals 13 residues. Germline CDR1 KGHDR, CDR2 SFDVKD. CDR3 bases: TGTGCCACCAGTGGGTCTGCCTCCTACGAGCAGTACTTC. Amino acid sequence: CATSGSASYEQYF.

Worth noting for this clonotype: A much larger clone lies a single base off, so this may be a read error. The rearrangement joins TRBV2 to TRBJ2-1; D call uncertain. The CDR3 is 12 residues long. V gave up 3 bases and J gave up 3 bases, with 3 bases separating them. Germline values: CDR1 SNHLY, CDR2 FYNNEI. CDR3 in DNA: TGTGCCAGCAGTGATCTCTACAATGAGCAGTTCTTC. Translating gives CASSDLYNEQFF.

This clonotype was counted at least ten times. V usage is TRBV29-1 and J usage is TRBJ1-1; TRBD1 might be the D (5 bases). Between the trimmed V and J ends, which lost 3 bases and 5 bases, there was a span of 7 bases. This CDR3 region has 11 residues. Germline-derived CDR1 and CDR2 are SQVTM and ANQGSEA. The CDR3 loop is CSVEGVTEAFF. The CDR3 nucleotides are TGCAGCGTTGAGGGGGTTACTGAAGCTTTCTTT.

This clonotype was detected a few times. The chain recombines TRBV20-1 with TRBJ2-7, with a possible D match to TRBD1 (6 bases). The CDR3 loop spans 14 amino acids. Germline lookup yields CDR1 DFQATT and CDR2 SNEGSKA (reference sequence). Trimming shortened V by 6 bases and J by 4 bases, and 19 bases separated the two germline ends. CDR3 nucleotide sequence: TGCAGTGCACCCAAACCGGGACAACCATACGAGCAGTACTTC. Its protein is CSAPKPGQPYEQYF.

This chain joins TRBV2 and TRBJ1-2; 7 nucleotides match TRBD1. CDR1 and CDR2 from the germline V gene are SNHLY and FYNNEI. The CDR3 is 16 residues long. V was clipped by 2 bases and J by 3 bases; unmatched bases: 9. This chain's CDR3 is CASSEPKPTGDYGYTF. The DNA for the CDR3 is TGTGCCAGCAGTGAACCCAAACCCACAGGGGACTATGGCTACACCTTC. The variable domain in full, with the rest retrieved from reference TRBV2 and TRBJ1-2, is EPEVTQTPSHQVTQMGQEVILRCVPISNHLYFYWYRQILGQKVEFLVSFYNNEISEKSEIFDDQFSVERPDGSNFTLKIRSTKLEDSAMYFCASSEPKPTGDYGYTFGSGTRLTVV.

The gene calls are TRBV29-1 and TRBJ2-5, with 7 nucleotides matching TRBD2. J lost 3 bases, V lost 4 bases, and 5 bases had no gene match. Germline loops: CDR1 SQVTM, CDR2 ANQGSEA. The CDR3 covers 13 residues. The CDR3 coding sequence is TGCAGCGTTGTGGTTGGGGGGGAAGAGACCCAGTACTTC. Amino acid sequence: CSVVVGGEETQYF.

Ten or more counts support this clonotype. V gene TRBV29-1 combines with J gene TRBJ2-3; 7 bases map to TRBD1. Germline loops: CDR1 SQVTM, CDR2 ANQGSEA. CDR3 length: 14 amino acids. Trimming removed 4 bases from V and 6 bases from J; junction bases left unmatched: 10. The CDR3 loop is CSVGTGARADTQYF. In nucleotides, the CDR3 is TGCAGCGTTGGGACAGGAGCGCGGGCGGATACGCAGTATTTT.

The chain carries TRBV2 and TRBJ2-7; 9 bases fit TRBD1. The CDR3 is 15 residues long. Germline CDR1 is SNHLY and CDR2 is FYNNEI. Germline trimming cut 7 bases from V and 0 bases from J; bases unmatched to any gene: 7. The CDR3 bases are TGTGCCAGCAAGGGGGGGACAGGGAGCTCCTACGAGCAGTACTTC. Protein product: CASKGGTGSSYEQYF.

V is TRBV9 and J is TRBJ1-6, with D unclear. Germline lookup yields CDR1 SGDLS and CDR2 YYNGEE. The CDR3 consists of 13 residues. V shed 0 bases and J shed 5 bases, with 3 bases lying between them. CDR3 sequence reads: CASSVADNSPLHF. The CDR3 bases are TGTGCCAGCAGCGTAGCAGATAATTCACCCCTCCACTTT.